Below, 28 T cell receptor beta chains from the same sample are listed, as sequenced in a study of T cell changes during pregnancy in multiple sclerosis. The assay was immunoSEQ multiplex PCR, and TCRdb's table has in-frame clones only and misses some. Of 25,000 to 35,000 clones listed, 80% to 90% are singletons. The sample in question was CD4+ T cells from peripheral blood mononuclear cells, obtained in the first trimester of pregnancy. The receptors come from a female donor in good health, enrolled as a control in a pregnancy study.

The CDR3 loop is CASSGGLTDTQYF. The CDR3 DNA sequence: TGTGCCAGTAGCGGGGGCCTCACAGATACGCAGTATTTT. This chain connects TRBV2 to TRBJ2-3; 9 bases fit TRBD2. The V and J ends lost 9 bases and 2 bases, in that order; junction bases with no gene match: 3. This CDR3 contains 13 residues. Germline V lookup: CDR1 SNHLY, CDR2 FYNNEI.

The chain has TRBV2 and TRBJ1-1; D may be TRBD1 (5 bases). Deletions cut 8 bases from V and 1 base from J, with 17 bases between. The CDR3 totals 15 residues. Germline lookup yields CDR1 SNHLY and CDR2 FYNNEI. The CDR3 spells CASATAGLGNTEAFF. The DNA of the CDR3 is TGTGCCAGCGCTACAGCGGGACTTGGGAACACTGAAGCTTTCTTT.

CDR3 amino acids: CASSLRQDNYGYTF. The CDR3, as DNA: TGCGCCAGCAGCCTACGACAGGATAACTATGGCTACACCTTC. This sequence joins TRBV5-1 and TRBJ1-2, with D possibly matching TRBD1 (6 bases). The V and J ends lost 4 bases and 1 base respectively, with 11 bases between them. The CDR3 is made up of 14 amino acids. The germline V gene encodes CDR1 SGHRS and CDR2 YFSETQ.

This chain connects TRBV6-6 to TRBJ1-1; D is uncertain. V was pared by 4 bases and J by 4 bases, with 13 bases between. CDR3 length: 14 amino acids. Per the germline V gene, CDR1 is MNHNY and CDR2 is SVGAGI (reference sequence). The CDR3 protein is CASSFHLGGTEAFF. The CDR3 DNA reads TGTGCCAGCAGTTTCCATCTCGGAGGCACTGAAGCTTTCTTT.

CDR3 DNA sequence: TGTGCCAGCAGCTTGGGCGGCAGGGGGCATGGGGCCAACGTCCTGACTTTC. Encoded protein: CASSLGGRGHGANVLTF. The chain has TRBV5-4 and TRBJ2-6, with 8 bases matching TRBD1. With V trimmed by 0 bases and J by 3 bases, 5 bases remained unmatched. Per the germline V gene, CDR1 is SGHNT and CDR2 is YYREEE (reference sequence). This CDR3 comprises 17 residues.

This chain connects TRBV19 to TRBJ2-1; D might be TRBD2 (6 bases). Germline V CDR1 and CDR2: LNHDA, SQIVND (reference sequence). Trimming removed 3 bases at V and 0 bases at J, with 9 bases between. The CDR3 totals 15 residues. The CDR3 region is CASSIRGFSYNEQFF. CDR3 nucleotides: TGTGCCAGTAGTATCCGGGGGTTCTCCTACAATGAGCAGTTCTTC.

V usage is TRBV28 and J usage is TRBJ1-4, with 7 bases fitting TRBD1. The trim removed 6 bases at V and 6 bases at J, leaving 10 bases unmatched. The germline CDR1 and CDR2 sequences are MDHEN and SYDVKM. The CDR3 consists of 15 residues. CDR3 residues: CASSPTGTEDEKLFF. In DNA form, the CDR3 reads TGTGCCAGCAGCCCTACCGGGACAGAGGATGAAAAACTGTTTTTT.

The CDR3, as DNA: TGTGCCAGCAGCTTGGGTCTGGGGAGCGTGGATCAGCCCCAGCATTTT. It specifies CASSLGLGSVDQPQHF. This rearrangement joins TRBV5-6 to TRBJ1-5; D gene unclear. CDR3 length: 16 residues. Looked up from germline, CDR1 is SGHDT and CDR2 is YYEEEE. The V end lost 0 bases, the J end lost 5 bases, and 15 bases lay between the germline ends. The complete variable domain, with remaining parts taken from reference TRBV5-6 and TRBJ1-5, reads DAGVTQSPTHLIKTRGQQVTLRCSPKSGHDTVSWYQQALGQGPQFIFQYYEEEERQRGNFPDRFSGHQFPNYSSELNVNALLLGDSALYLCASSLGLGSVDQPQHFGDGTRLSIL.

The chain recombines TRBV28 with TRBJ1-4; possible D gene TRBD1, 5 bases. V was shortened by 6 bases and J by 4 bases, with 15 bases between the two germline ends. The length of the CDR3 is 15 residues. Germline V gene sequence: CDR1 MDHEN, CDR2 SYDVKM. The CDR3 bases are TGTGCCAGCAGCCAAACCGGGGGTGGTAATGAAAAACTGTTTTTT. It specifies CASSQTGGGNEKLFF.

CDR3 loop: CASSQDRRSGGYETQYF. The CDR3, as DNA: TGTGCCAGCAGCCAAGACCGTCGGAGCGGGGGATACGAGACCCAGTACTTC. The rearrangement joins TRBV4-2 to TRBJ2-5; the match to TRBD2 covers 8 bases. V lost 0 bases to trimming and J lost 5 bases; unmatched junction nucleotides: 11. CDR3 length: 17 residues. Looked up from germline, CDR1 is LGHNA and CDR2 is YNFKEQ.

The rearrangement links TRBV4-3 to TRBJ2-2; 7 bases align to TRBD2. CDR3 length equals 16 residues. Germline lookup yields CDR1 LGHNA and CDR2 YSLEER. With 1 base clipped from V and 2 bases from J, the junction kept 4 bases outside the gene matches. As DNA, the CDR3 is TGCGCCAGCAGCCAAGGAGGGAGGGCCAACACCGGGGAGCTGTTTTTT. Amino acids: CASSQGGRANTGELFF.

The chain joins TRBV6-1 to TRBJ2-3; 8 positions match TRBD1. This CDR3 is built from 14 residues. Germline V lookup: CDR1 MNHNS, CDR2 SASEGT. V lost 8 bases to trimming and J lost 3 bases; unmatched junction nucleotides: 7. DNA for the CDR3: TGTGCCAGCGTAGCCAGGGGGCTGACAGATACGCAGTATTTT. This sequence encodes CASVARGLTDTQYF.

The chain carries TRBV27 and TRBJ1-5; D gene ambiguous. Germline loops: CDR1 MNHEY, CDR2 SMNVEV (reference sequence). This CDR3 region has 14 residues. V lost 8 bases, J lost 5 bases, and 16 bases lay in between. The CDR3 region has the DNA TGTGCCAGCCGAGAGTGGGGAGGGCATCAGCCCCAGCATTTT. It translates to CASREWGGHQPQHF.

This clone was seen more than once but under ten times. The rearrangement uses TRBV7-2 and TRBJ2-3; D remains unclear. The CDR3 is 14 amino acids. Germline V gene sequence: CDR1 SGHTA, CDR2 FQGNSA. The germline V and J ends were trimmed by 7 bases and 2 bases, with 13 bases remaining between them. CDR3 nucleotides: TGTGCCAGCACCTACGTACGCAACACAGATACGCAGTATTTT. It codes for CASTYVRNTDTQYF.

The genes are TRBV29-1 and TRBJ2-7; 10 bases fit TRBD1. Germline CDR1 reads SQVTM; CDR2 reads ANQGSEA. Germline trimming cut 4 bases from V and 4 bases from J; bases unmatched to any gene: 4. The CDR3 sequence is 13 residues long. The CDR3 bases are TGCAGCGTTGTAGGGACAGGGGAATACGAGCAGTACTTC. Protein product: CSVVGTGEYEQYF.

The V gene is TRBV6-6, the J gene TRBJ1-3; D is undetermined. The germline CDR1 and CDR2 sequences are MNHNY and SVGAGI (reference sequence). The CDR3 runs to 14 residues. V lost 6 bases and J 0 bases, leaving 9 bases between the germline ends. The CDR3 sequence is CASRPGSSGNTIYF. The DNA for the CDR3 is TGTGCCAGCAGGCCCGGGAGCTCTGGAAACACCATATATTTT.

V and J are TRBV7-9 and TRBJ2-7; D is perhaps TRBD2 (6 bases). Germline V gene sequence: CDR1 SEHNR, CDR2 FQNEAQ (reference sequence). This CDR3 region has 14 residues. V lost 1 base to trimming and J lost 0 bases, with 7 bases between them. The CDR3 DNA follows: TGTGCCAGCAGCTTAGGGGGGGACTCCTACGAGCAGTACTTC. Translated: CASSLGGDSYEQYF. The full variable domain, its missing parts supplied by reference TRBV7-9 and TRBJ2-7, is DTGVSQNPRHKITKRGQNVTFRCDPISEHNRLYWYRQTLGQGPEFLTYFQNEAQLEKSRLLSDRFSAERPKGSFSTLEIQRTEQGDSAMYLCASSLGGDSYEQYFGPGTRLTVT.

This clone was detected only once. The rearrangement joins TRBV2 to TRBJ2-3; D remains unclear. The length of the CDR3 is 14 residues. Trimming stripped 3 bases from V and 2 bases from J, with 9 bases between. CDR1 is SNHLY and CDR2 is FYNNEI in the germline V gene. CDR3 loop: CASSDRQATDTQYF. The CDR3 nucleotides read TGTGCCAGCAGTGATAGGCAGGCCACAGATACGCAGTATTTT.

In regard to this clone: This CDR3 is missing its conserved last phenylalanine or tryptophan, likely due to a read error. V usage is TRBV5-6 and J usage is TRBJ1-1; D gene uncertain. V was pared by 0 bases and J by 0 bases, with 6 bases between. The CDR3 covers 14 residues. In germline, CDR1 is SGHDT, CDR2 YYEEEE. This CDR3 is CASSLVQLNTEAFS. The CDR3 coding sequence is TGTGCCAGCAGCTTGGTACAGTTGAACACTGAAGCTTTCTCT.

Written as DNA, the CDR3 is TGTGCCAGCAGCCCCTTGACAGGGGGCGTATACGAGCAGTACTTC. It translates to CASSPLTGGVYEQYF. The chain employs TRBV9 and TRBJ2-7, with 10 positions matching TRBD1. The CDR3 loop spans 15 amino acids. Per germline, CDR1 SGDLS and CDR2 YYNGEE. With 4 bases clipped from V and 4 bases from J, the junction kept 8 bases outside the gene matches.

This chain links TRBV6-1 with TRBJ2-5, with D unresolved. Trimming stripped 8 bases from V and 0 bases from J, with 13 bases between. Germline assignment: CDR1 MNHNS and CDR2 SASEGT. The CDR3 extends over 14 amino acids. CDR3: CASVSTRYQETQYF. The CDR3 nucleotides are TGTGCCAGCGTATCGACAAGGTACCAAGAGACCCAGTACTTC.

The CDR3, as DNA: TGTGCCAGCAGCCCAACGGGGTCAAGATCACCCCTCCACTTT. Protein sequence: CASSPTGSRSPLHF. The chain couples TRBV9 to TRBJ1-6; D gene uncertain. Germline CDR1 reads SGDLS; CDR2 reads YYNGEE. The CDR3 has 14 amino acids. Trimming removed 4 bases at V and 10 bases at J, with 15 bases between.

The J gene is TRBJ2-7, the V gene TRBV28; 8 bases align to TRBD1. Germline values: CDR1 MDHEN, CDR2 SYDVKM. The length of the CDR3 is 18 residues. V lost 3 bases and J lost 3; bases outside the gene matches: 16. Written as DNA, the CDR3 is TGTGCCAGCAGTTTTTTCCCGGACAGGGTCCACGGCCACTACGAGCAGTACTTC. Amino acid sequence: CASSFFPDRVHGHYEQYF. The complete variable domain, with remaining parts taken from reference TRBV28 and TRBJ2-7, reads DVKVTQSSRYLVKRTGEKVFLECVQDMDHENMFWYRQDPGLGLRLIYFSYDVKMKEKGDIPEGYSVSREKKERFSLILESASTNQTSMYLCASSFFPDRVHGHYEQYFGPGTRLTVT.

Notes on this clone: At one end the junction does not follow the germline gene, possibly because of a read error. This chain uses TRBV19 with TRBJ1-5; D gene ambiguous. The V gene's germline CDR1 is LNHDA and CDR2 SQIVND (reference sequence). This CDR3 is 10 amino acids long. As DNA, the CDR3 is TGTGCCAGTAGTGACGGGGTCCCGAGTTTT. It specifies CASSDGVPSF.

The CDR3 nucleotides are TGTGCCAGCAGCCCGGGACTAGCATCCTGGAATGAGCAGTTCTTC. Its protein product is CASSPGLASWNEQFF. This chain joins TRBV11-3 and TRBJ2-1; 9 bases line up with TRBD2. The germline CDR1 and CDR2 sequences are SGHNT and YENEEA. The CDR3 consists of 15 residues. V shed 5 bases and J 7 bases; nucleotides not matched to a gene: 9.

This clone was counted a single time. The genes are TRBV7-2 and TRBJ1-2, with 9 bases that match TRBD1. Trimming removed 5 bases from V and 8 bases from J; junction bases left unmatched: 9. CDR3 length equals 14 residues. CDR1 and CDR2 from the germline V gene are SGHTA and FQGNSA. CDR3 residues: CASSLGTGKEGYTF. CDR3 coding DNA: TGTGCCAGCAGCCTGGGGACAGGGAAAGAGGGCTACACCTTC.

V usage is TRBV6-5 and J usage is TRBJ1-2; 7 bases align to TRBD1. CDR3 length equals 13 residues. Germline V lookup: CDR1 MNHEY, CDR2 SVGAGI. V gave up 5 bases and J gave up 4 bases; unmatched junction bases: 4. CDR3 loop: CASSRTGVYGYTF. CDR3 nucleotides: TGTGCCAGCAGTCGAACAGGGGTCTATGGCTACACCTTC.

This chain links TRBV19 with TRBJ1-2, with D perhaps matching TRBD1 (6 bases). Germline lookup yields CDR1 LNHDA and CDR2 SQIVND (reference sequence). This CDR3 contains 13 residues. Between the trimmed V and J ends, which lost 3 bases and 8 bases, there was a span of 13 bases. For the CDR3, the DNA is TGTGCCAGTAGTATCGGGGGGCAAGGGGGCTACACCTTC. Protein: CASSIGGQGGYTF.